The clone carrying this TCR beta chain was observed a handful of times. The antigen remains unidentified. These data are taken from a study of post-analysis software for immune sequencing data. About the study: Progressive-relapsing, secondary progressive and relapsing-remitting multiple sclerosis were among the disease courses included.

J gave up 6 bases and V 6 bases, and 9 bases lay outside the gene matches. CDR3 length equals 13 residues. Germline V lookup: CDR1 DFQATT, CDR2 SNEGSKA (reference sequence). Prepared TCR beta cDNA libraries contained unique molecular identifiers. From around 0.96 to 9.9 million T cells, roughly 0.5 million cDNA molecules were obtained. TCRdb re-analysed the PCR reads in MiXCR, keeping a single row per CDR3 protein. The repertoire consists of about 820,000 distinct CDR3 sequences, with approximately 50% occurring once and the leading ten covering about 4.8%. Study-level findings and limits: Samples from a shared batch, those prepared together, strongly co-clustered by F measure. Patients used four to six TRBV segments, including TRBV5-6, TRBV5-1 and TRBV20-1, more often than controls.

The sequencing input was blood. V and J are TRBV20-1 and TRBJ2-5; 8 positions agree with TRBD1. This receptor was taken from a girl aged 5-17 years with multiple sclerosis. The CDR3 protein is CSAPGQGRQTQYF. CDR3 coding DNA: TGCAGTGCCCCCGGACAGGGTAGGCAGACCCAGTACTTC.